This TCR beta chain was sequenced for a study of neurological immune-mediated disorders. The CDR3 spans 15 residues. Germline assignment: CDR1 SGHTA and CDR2 FQGNSA. The trim removed 6 bases at V and 1 base at J, leaving 8 bases unmatched. This clonotype was seen at least ten times. Each CDR3 protein is one row after TCRdb ran MiXCR on the 5' RACE reads. The profile shows some 38,000 distinct CDR3 sequences, 3% to 4% of them singletons. The receptor was derived from a man in his thirties or forties with multiple sclerosis. The gene calls are TRBV7-2 and TRBJ2-5; 7 bases line up with TRBD2. The sample taken for sequencing was PBMCs. CDR3 in amino acids: CASSYGTNIQETQYF. The CDR3 DNA is TGTGCCAGCAGTTATGGGACTAACATCCAAGAGACCCAGTACTTC. The full variable domain, rest sourced from reference TRBV7-2 and TRBJ2-5, is GAGVSQSPSNKVTEKGKDVELRCDPISGHTALYWYRQSLGQGLEFLIYFQGNSAPDKSGLPSDRFSAERTGGSVSTLTIQRTQQEDSAVYLCASSYGTNIQETQYFGPGTRLLVL.